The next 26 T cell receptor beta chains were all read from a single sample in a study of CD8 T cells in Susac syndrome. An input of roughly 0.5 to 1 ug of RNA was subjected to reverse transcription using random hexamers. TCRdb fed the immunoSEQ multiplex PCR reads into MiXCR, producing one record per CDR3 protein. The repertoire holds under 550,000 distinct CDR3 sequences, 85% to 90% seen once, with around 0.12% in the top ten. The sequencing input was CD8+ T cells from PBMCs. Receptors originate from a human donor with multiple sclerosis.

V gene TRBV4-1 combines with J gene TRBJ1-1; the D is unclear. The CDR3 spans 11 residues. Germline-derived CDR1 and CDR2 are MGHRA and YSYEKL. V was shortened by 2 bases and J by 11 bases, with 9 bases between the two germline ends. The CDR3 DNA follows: TGCGCCAGCAGCCAAAGGAACGCGGCTTTCTTT. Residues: CASSQRNAAFF.

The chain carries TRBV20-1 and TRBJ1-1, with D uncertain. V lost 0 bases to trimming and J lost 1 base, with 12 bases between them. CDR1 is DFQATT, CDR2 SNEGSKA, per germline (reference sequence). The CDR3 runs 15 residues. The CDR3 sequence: CSARDYRGSNTEAFF. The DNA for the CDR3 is TGCAGTGCTAGAGATTATCGGGGTTCGAACACTGAAGCTTTCTTT.

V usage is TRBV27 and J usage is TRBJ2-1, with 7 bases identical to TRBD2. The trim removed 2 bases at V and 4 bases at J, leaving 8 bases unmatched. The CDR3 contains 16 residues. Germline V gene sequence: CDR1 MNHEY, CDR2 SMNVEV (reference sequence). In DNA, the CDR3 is TGTGCCAGCAGTTTAATAGGGCTAGCGGAGTACAATGAGCAGTTCTTC. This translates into CASSLIGLAEYNEQFF.

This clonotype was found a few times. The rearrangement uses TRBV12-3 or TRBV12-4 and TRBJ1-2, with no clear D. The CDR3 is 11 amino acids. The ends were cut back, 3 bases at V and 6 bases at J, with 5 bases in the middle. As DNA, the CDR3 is TGTGCCAGCAGTTTCGGGGATGGCTACACCTTC. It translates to CASSFGDGYTF.

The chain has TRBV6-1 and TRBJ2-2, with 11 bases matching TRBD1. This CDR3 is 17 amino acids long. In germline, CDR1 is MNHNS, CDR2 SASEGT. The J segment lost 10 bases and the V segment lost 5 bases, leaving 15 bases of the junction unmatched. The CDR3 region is CASSTHGTGGFREELFF. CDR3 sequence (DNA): TGTGCCAGCAGTACGCATGGGACAGGGGGTTTCCGGGAGGAGCTGTTTTTT.

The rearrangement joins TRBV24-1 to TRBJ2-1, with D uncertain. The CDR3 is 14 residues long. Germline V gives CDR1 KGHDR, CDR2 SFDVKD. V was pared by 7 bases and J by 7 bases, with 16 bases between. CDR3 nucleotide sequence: TGTGCCACCAGCGGGTCCCAAGGGATGAATGAGCAGTTCTTC. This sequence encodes CATSGSQGMNEQFF.

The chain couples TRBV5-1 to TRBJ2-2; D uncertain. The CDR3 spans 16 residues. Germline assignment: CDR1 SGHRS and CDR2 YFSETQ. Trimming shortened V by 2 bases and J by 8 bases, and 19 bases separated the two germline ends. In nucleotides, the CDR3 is TGCGCCAGCAGCTTAATTAATAGGGATGATGCAGGGGAGCTGTTTTTT. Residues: CASSLINRDDAGELFF. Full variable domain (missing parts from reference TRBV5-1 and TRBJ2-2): KAGVTQTPRYLIKTRGQQVTLSCSPISGHRSVSWYQQTPGQGLQFLFEYFSETQRNKGNFPGRFSGRQFSNSRSEMNVSTLELGDSALYLCASSLINRDDAGELFFGEGSRLTVL.

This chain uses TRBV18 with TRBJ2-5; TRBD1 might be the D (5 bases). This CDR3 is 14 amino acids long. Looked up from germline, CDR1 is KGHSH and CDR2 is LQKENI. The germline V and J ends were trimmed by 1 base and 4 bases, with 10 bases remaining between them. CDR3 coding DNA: TGTGCCAGCTCACCACGCGACAGCTCAGAGACCCAGTACTTC. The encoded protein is CASSPRDSSETQYF.

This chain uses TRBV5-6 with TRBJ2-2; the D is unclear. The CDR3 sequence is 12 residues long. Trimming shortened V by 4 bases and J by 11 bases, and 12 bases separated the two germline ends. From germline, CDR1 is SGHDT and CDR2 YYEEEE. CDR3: CASSPQTRELFF. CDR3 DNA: TGTGCCAGCAGCCCCCAGACCCGCGAGCTGTTTTTT. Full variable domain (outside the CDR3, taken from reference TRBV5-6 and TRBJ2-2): DAGVTQSPTHLIKTRGQQVTLRCSPKSGHDTVSWYQQALGQGPQFIFQYYEEEERQRGNFPDRFSGHQFPNYSSELNVNALLLGDSALYLCASSPQTRELFFGEGSRLTVL.

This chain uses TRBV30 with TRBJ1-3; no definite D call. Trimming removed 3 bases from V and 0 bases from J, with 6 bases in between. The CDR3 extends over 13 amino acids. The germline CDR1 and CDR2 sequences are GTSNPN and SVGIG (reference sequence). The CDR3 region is CAWSWYSGNTIYF. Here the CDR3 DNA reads TGTGCCTGGAGCTGGTACTCTGGAAACACCATATATTTT.

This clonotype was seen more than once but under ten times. The CDR3 coding sequence is TGTGCCAGCAGTTTAGAAGGGGAGCTGTTTTTT. It specifies CASSLEGELFF. This chain uses TRBV12-3 or TRBV12-4 with TRBJ2-2; no reliable D call. Trimming left V 1 base short and J 8 bases short, with 2 bases between. The CDR3 totals 11 residues.

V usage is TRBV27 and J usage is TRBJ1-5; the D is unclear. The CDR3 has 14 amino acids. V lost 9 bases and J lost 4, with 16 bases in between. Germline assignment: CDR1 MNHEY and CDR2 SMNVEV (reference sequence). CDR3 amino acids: CASKFTGSNQPQHF. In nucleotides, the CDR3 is TGTGCCAGTAAGTTTACGGGCAGTAATCAGCCCCAGCATTTT.

This chain's CDR3 is CASSQGRQGRNTEAFF. CDR3 sequence (DNA): TGCGCCAGCAGCCAAGGGAGACAGGGTCGGAACACTGAAGCTTTCTTT. The V gene is TRBV4-1, the J gene TRBJ1-1; 7 bases are a match to TRBD1. Germline V gene lookup returns CDR1 MGHRA and CDR2 YSYEKL. There are 16 residues in the CDR3. The J segment lost 1 base and the V segment lost 1 base, leaving 6 bases of the junction unmatched.

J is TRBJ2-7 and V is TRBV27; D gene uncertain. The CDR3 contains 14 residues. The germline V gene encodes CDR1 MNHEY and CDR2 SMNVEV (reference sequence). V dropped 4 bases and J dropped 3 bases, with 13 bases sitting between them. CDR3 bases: TGTGCCAGCAGTTCGGTTGACAAACTCTACGAGCAGTACTTC. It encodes CASSSVDKLYEQYF.

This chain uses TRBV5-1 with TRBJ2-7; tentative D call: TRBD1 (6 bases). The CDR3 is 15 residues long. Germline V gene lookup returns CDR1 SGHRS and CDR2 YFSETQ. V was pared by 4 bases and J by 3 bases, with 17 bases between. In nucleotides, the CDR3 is TGCGCCAGCAGCAGGGGGTTGGGGGAAGGCTACGAGCAGTACTTC. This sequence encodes CASSRGLGEGYEQYF.

This CDR3 reads CASYYGYTF. The CDR3 DNA reads as TGTGCCAGCTACTATGGCTACACCTTC. The genes are TRBV2 and TRBJ1-2; D unclear. Germline assignment: CDR1 SNHLY and CDR2 FYNNEI. The CDR3 totals 9 residues. V was pared by 8 bases and J by 3 bases, with 1 base between.

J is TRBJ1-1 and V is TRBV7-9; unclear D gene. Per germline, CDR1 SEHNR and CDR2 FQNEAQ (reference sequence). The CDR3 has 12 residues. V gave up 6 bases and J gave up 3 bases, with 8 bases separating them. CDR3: CASRGVHTEAFF. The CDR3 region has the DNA TGTGCCAGCAGGGGAGTACACACTGAAGCTTTCTTT.

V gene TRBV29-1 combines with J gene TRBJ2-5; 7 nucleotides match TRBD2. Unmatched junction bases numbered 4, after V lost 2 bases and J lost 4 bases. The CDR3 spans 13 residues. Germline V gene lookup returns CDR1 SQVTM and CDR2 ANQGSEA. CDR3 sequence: CSVEWRELETQYF. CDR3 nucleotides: TGCAGCGTTGAATGGCGGGAGCTAGAGACCCAGTACTTC. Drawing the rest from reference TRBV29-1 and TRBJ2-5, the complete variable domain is SAVISQKPSRDICQRGTSLTIQCQVDSQVTMMFWYRQQPGQSLTLIATANQGSEATYESGFVIDKFPISRPNLTFSTLTVSNMSPEDSSIYLCSVEWRELETQYFGPGTRLLVL.

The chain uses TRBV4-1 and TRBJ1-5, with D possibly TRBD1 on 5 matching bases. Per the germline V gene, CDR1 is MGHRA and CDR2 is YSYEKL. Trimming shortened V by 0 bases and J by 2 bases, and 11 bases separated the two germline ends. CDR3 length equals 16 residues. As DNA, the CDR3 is TGCGCCAGCAGCCAAGATCTCGGGGGACGCAATCAGCCCCAGCATTTT. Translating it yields CASSQDLGGRNQPQHF.

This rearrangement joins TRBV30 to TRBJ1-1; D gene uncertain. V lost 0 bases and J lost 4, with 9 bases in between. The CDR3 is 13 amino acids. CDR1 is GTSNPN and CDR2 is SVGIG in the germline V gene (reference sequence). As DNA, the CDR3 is TGTGCCTGGAGTGTACTGGGAATCACTGAAGCTTTCTTT. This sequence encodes CAWSVLGITEAFF.

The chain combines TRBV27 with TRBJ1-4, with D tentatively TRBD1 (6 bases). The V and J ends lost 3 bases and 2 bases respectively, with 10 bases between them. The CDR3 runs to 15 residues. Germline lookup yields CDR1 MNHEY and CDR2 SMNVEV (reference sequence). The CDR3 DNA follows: TGTGCCAGCAGTTTTTATGGACAGACTAATGAAAAACTGTTTTTT. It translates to CASSFYGQTNEKLFF.

The CDR3 nucleotides read TGCGCCAGCAGCTTGGGGGATACTAGCACAGATACGCAGTATTTT. Protein: CASSLGDTSTDTQYF. The chain carries TRBV5-1 and TRBJ2-3, with D unclear. Trimming took 0 bases from V and 0 from J, leaving 8 bases between them. Germline CDR1 SGHRS, CDR2 YFSETQ. This CDR3 has 15 amino acids.

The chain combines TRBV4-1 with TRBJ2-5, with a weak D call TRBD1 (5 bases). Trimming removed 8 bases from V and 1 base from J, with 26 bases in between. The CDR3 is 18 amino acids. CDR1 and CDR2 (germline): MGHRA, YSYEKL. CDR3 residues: CASHPGPFKGWSQETQYF. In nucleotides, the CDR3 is TGCGCCAGCCACCCTGGGCCGTTCAAGGGGTGGTCCCAAGAGACCCAGTACTTC.

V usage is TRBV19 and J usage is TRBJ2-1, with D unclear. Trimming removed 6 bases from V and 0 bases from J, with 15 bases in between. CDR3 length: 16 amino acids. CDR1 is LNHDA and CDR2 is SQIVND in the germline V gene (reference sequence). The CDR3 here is CASRPTATSSYNEQFF. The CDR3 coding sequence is TGTGCCAGTAGGCCCACAGCGACCAGCTCCTACAATGAGCAGTTCTTC.

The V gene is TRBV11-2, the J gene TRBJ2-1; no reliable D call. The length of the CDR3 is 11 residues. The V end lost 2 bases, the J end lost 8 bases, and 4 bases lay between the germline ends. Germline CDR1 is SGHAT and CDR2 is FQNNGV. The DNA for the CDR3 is TGTGCCAGCAGCTTACCTCATGAGCAGTTCTTC. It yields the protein CASSLPHEQFF.

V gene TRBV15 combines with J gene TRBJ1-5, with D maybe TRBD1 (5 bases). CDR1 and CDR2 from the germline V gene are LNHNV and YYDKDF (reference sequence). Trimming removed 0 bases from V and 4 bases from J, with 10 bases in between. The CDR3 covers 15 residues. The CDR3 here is CATSRDKGKNQPQHF. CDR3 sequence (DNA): TGTGCCACCAGCAGAGACAAGGGGAAAAATCAGCCCCAGCATTTT. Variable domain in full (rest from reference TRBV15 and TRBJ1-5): DAMVIQNPRYQVTQFGKPVTLSCSQTLNHNVMYWYQQKSSQAPKLLFHYYDKDFNNEADTPDNFQSRRPNTSFCFLDIRSPGLGDTAMYLCATSRDKGKNQPQHFGDGTRLSIL.